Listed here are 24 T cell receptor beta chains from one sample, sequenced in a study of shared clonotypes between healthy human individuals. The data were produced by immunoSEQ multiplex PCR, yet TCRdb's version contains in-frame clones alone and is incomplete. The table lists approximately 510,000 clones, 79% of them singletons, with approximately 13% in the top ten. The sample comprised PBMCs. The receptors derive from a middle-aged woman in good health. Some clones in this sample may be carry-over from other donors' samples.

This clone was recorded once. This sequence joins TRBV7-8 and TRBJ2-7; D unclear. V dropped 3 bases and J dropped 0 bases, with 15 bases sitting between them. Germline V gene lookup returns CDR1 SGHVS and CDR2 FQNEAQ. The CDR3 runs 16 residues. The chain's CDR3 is CASSLDPRLSSYEQYF. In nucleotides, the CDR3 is TGTGCCAGCAGCTTGGATCCGCGTCTGAGCTCCTACGAGCAGTACTTC.

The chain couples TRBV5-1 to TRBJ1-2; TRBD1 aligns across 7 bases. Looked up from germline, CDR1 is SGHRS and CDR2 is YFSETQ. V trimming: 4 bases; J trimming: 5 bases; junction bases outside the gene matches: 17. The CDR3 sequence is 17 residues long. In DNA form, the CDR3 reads TGCGCCAGCAGCGCACTATCCGGGACAGCGACTACTTATGGCTACACCTTC. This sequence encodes CASSALSGTATTYGYTF.

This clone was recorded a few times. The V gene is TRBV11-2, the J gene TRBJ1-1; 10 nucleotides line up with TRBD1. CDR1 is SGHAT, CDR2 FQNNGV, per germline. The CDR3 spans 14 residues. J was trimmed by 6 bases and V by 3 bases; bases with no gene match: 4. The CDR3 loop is CASSFRDRGPEAFF. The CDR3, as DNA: TGTGCCAGCAGCTTTAGGGACAGGGGTCCTGAAGCTTTCTTT.

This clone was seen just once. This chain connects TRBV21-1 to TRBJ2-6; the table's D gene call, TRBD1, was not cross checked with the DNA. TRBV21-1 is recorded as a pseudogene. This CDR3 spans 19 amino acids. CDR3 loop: CARPPSPGQSVSGANVLTF. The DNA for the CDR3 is TGTGCCAGACCTCCCTCGCCGGGACAGTCGGTCTCTGGGGCCAACGTCCTGACTTTC.

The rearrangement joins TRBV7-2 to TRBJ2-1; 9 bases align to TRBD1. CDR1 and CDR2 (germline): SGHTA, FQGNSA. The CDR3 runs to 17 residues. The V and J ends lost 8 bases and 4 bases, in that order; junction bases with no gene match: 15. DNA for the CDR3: TGTGCCAGCGGGGTACGAACAGGGGGCTGGCAATACAATGAGCAGTTCTTC. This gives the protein CASGVRTGGWQYNEQFF.

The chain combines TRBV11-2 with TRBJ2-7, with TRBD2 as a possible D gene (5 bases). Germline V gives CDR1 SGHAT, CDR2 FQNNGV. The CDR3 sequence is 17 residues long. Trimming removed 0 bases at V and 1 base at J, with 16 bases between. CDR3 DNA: TGTGCCAGCAGCTTAGATTCCCCCATTGAGGGTTCCTACGAGCAGTACTTC. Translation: CASSLDSPIEGSYEQYF.

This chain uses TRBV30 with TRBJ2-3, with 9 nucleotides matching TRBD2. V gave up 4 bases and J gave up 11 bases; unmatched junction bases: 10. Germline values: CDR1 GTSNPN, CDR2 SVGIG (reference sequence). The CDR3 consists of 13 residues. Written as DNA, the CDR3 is TGTGCCTGGACGGCGGGAGGGCCTGAGGGGCAGTATTTT. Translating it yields CAWTAGGPEGQYF.

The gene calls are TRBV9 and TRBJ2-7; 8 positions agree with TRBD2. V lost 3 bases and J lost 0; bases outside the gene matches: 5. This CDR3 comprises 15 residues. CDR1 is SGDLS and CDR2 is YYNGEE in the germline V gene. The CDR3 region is CASSASLADSYEQYF. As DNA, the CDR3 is TGTGCCAGCAGCGCCTCACTAGCGGACTCCTACGAGCAGTACTTC.

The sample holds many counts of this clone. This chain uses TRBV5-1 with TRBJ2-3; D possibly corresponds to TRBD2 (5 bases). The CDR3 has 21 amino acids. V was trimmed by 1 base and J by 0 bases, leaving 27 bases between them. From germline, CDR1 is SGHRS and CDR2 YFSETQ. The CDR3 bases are TGCGCCAGCAGCTTGAAAGGGCTAGCTAGGTGGTCCTCCCGCAGCACAGATACGCAGTATTTT. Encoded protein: CASSLKGLARWSSRSTDTQYF.

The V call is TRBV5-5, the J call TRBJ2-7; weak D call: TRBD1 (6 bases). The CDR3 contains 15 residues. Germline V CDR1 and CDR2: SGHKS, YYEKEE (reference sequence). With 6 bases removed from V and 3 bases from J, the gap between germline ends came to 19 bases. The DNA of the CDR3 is TGTGCCAGCACCTATGGGTCGGACAGCTTCTACGAGCAGTACTTC. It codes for CASTYGSDSFYEQYF.

The DNA for the CDR3 is TGCGCCAGCAGCTTGCAGGGGAATGAAAAACTGTTTTTT. Translation: CASSLQGNEKLFF. This chain joins TRBV5-1 and TRBJ1-4; tentative D call: TRBD1 (6 bases). The CDR3 sequence is 13 residues long. Germline V CDR1 and CDR2: SGHRS, YFSETQ. Trimming cost V 1 base and J 5 bases, with 6 bases left between them.

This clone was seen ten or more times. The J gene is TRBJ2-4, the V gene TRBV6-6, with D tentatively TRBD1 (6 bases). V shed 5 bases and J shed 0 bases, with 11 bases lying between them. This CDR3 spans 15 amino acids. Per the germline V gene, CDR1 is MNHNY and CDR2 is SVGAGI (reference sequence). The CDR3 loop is CASSAQGLAKNIQYF. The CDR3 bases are TGTGCCAGCAGTGCACAGGGCTTAGCCAAAAACATTCAGTACTTC.

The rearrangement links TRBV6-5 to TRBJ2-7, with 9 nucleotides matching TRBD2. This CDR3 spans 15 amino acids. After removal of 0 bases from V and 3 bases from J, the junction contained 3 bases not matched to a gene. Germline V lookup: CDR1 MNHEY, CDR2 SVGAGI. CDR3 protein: CASSYSILAGYEQYF. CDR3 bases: TGTGCCAGCAGTTACTCGATACTAGCGGGCTACGAGCAGTACTTC.

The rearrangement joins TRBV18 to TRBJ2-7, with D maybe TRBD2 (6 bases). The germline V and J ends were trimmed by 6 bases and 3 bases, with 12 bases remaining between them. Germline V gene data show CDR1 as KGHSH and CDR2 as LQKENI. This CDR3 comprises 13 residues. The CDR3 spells CASSGTRGYEQYF. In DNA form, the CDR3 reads TGTGCCAGCTCGGGGACTCGGGGCTACGAGCAGTACTTC.

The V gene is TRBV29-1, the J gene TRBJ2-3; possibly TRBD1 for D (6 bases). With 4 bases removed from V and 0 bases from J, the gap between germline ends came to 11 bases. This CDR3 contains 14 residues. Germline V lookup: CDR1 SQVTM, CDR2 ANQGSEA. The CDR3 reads CSVGQASSTDTQYF. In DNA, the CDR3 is TGCAGCGTTGGACAGGCCTCTAGCACAGATACGCAGTATTTT.

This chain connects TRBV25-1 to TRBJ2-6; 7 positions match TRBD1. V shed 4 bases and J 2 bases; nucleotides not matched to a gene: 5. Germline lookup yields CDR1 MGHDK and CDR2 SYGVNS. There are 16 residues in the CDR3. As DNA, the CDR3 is TGTGCCAGCAGTGTAGACACAGGGGCTGGGGCCAACGTCCTGACTTTC. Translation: CASSVDTGAGANVLTF.

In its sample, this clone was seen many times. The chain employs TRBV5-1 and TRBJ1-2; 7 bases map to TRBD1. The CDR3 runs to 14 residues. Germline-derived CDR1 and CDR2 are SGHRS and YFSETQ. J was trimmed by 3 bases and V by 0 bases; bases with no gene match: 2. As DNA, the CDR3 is TGCGCCAGCAGCTTGGCAGGGACAGACTATGGCTACACCTTC. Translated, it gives CASSLAGTDYGYTF.

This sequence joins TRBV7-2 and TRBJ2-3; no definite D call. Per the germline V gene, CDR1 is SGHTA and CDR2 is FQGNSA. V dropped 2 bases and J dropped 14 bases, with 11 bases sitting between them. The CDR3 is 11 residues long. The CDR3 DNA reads TGTGCCAGCAGCTTACGGCTAACGAGGTATTTT. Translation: CASSLRLTRYF.

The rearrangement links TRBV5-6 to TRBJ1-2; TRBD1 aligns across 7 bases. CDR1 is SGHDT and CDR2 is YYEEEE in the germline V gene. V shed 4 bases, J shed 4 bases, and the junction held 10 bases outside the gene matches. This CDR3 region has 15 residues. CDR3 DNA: TGTGCCAGCAGCGGTACAGCAGGGGGAATCTATGGCTACACCTTC. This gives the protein CASSGTAGGIYGYTF. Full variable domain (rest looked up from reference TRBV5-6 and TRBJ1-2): DAGVTQSPTHLIKTRGQQVTLRCSPKSGHDTVSWYQQALGQGPQFIFQYYEEEERQRGNFPDRFSGHQFPNYSSELNVNALLLGDSALYLCASSGTAGGIYGYTFGSGTRLTVV.

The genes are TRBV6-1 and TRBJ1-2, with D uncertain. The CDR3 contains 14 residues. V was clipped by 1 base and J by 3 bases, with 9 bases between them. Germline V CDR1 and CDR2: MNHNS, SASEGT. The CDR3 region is CASSEVMADYGYTF. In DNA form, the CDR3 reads TGTGCCAGCAGTGAAGTAATGGCGGACTATGGCTACACCTTC.

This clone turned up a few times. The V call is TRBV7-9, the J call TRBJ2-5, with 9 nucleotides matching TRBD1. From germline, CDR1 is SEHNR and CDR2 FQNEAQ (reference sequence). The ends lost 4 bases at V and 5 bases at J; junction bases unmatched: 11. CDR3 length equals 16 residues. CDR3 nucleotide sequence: TGTGCCAGCAGCTCCGGCCGGGACAGGGTGTTTGAGACCCAGTACTTC. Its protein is CASSSGRDRVFETQYF.

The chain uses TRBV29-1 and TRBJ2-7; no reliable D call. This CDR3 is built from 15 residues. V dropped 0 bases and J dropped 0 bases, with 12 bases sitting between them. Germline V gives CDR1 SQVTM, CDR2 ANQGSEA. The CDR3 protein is CSVEDGQASSYEQYF. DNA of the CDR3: TGCAGCGTTGAAGATGGGCAGGCAAGCTCCTACGAGCAGTACTTC.

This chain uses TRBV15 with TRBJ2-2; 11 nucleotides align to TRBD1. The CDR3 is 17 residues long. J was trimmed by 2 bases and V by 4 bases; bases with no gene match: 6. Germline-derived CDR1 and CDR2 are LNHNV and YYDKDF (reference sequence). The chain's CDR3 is CATSTGGQGDNTGELFF. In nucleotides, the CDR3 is TGTGCCACCAGCACAGGGGGACAGGGGGATAACACCGGGGAGCTGTTTTTT.

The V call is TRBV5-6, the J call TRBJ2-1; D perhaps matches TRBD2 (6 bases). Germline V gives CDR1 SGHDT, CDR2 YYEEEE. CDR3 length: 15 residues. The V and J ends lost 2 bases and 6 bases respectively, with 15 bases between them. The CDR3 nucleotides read TGTGCCAGCAGCTTTGCGGGATGGGGAAGCAATGAGCAGTTCTTC. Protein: CASSFAGWGSNEQFF.